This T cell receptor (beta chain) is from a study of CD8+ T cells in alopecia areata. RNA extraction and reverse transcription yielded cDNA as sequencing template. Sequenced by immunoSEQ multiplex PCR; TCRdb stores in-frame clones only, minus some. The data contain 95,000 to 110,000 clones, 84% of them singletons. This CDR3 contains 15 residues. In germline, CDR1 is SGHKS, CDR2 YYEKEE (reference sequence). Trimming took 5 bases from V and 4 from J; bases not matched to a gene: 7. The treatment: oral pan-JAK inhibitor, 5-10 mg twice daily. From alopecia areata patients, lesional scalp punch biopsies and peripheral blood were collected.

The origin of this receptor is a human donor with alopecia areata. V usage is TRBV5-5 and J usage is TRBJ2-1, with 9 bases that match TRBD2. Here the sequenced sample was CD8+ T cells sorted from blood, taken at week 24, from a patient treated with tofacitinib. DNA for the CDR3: TGTGCCAGCAGACGACTAGCGGACCTTTACAATGAGCAGTTCTTC. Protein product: CASRRLADLYNEQFF.